The 10 T cell receptor beta chains given below trace back to one sample, sequenced in a study of cytomegalovirus exposure and HLA in healthy donors. The primer mix had 60 Vbeta and 13 Jbeta primers. The assay was immunoSEQ multiplex PCR, and TCRdb's table has in-frame clones only and misses some. The sample gives roughly 140,000 clones, over 60% of which show up once; 0.55% to 0.8% is in the top ten. Input material: PBMCs. These receptors came from a male donor in good health and CMV-seronegative.

Concerning this clone: One end of the junction fails to match germline, which may point to a read error. The chain recombines TRBV7-9 with TRBJ1-4; perhaps TRBD1 as D (5 bases). The CDR3 has 14 residues. Looked up from germline, CDR1 is SEHNR and CDR2 is FQNEAQ (reference sequence). The CDR3 bases are TGTTCCAGCAGCCTACAGGCGCTTCATGAAAAACTGTTTTTT. It translates to CSSSLQALHEKLFF.

The chain is built from TRBV7-2 and TRBJ1-1; no clear D gene. V lost 3 bases and J 6 bases, leaving 8 bases between the germline ends. From germline, CDR1 is SGHTA and CDR2 FQGNSA. The CDR3 contains 12 residues. The CDR3 sequence is CASSFGVPEAFF. The DNA of the CDR3 is TGTGCCAGCAGCTTCGGGGTACCTGAAGCTTTCTTT.

The chain joins TRBV5-1 to TRBJ2-3; TRBD2 matches at 11 bases. The germline gives CDR1 SGHRS, CDR2 YFSETQ. CDR3 size: 15 residues. Germline trimming cut 2 bases from V and 4 bases from J; bases unmatched to any gene: 3. CDR3 nucleotide sequence: TGCGCCAGCAGCTTTAGCGGGAGGGCCTCAGATACGCAGTATTTT. It yields the protein CASSFSGRASDTQYF.

A remark on this clone: Other DNA sequences within the sample encode an identical CDR3. The genes are TRBV30 and TRBJ2-7; maybe TRBD2 (6 bases). The CDR3 covers 14 residues. Trimming removed 0 bases at V and 0 bases at J, with 9 bases between. Germline V lookup: CDR1 GTSNPN, CDR2 SVGIG (reference sequence). This CDR3 is CAWSVGGDSYEQYF. The CDR3 nucleotides read TGTGCCTGGAGTGTCGGAGGGGACTCCTACGAGCAGTACTTC. Variable domain in full (rest from reference TRBV30 and TRBJ2-7): SQTIHQWPATLVQPVGSPLSLECTVEGTSNPNLYWYRQAAGRGLQLLFYSVGIGQISSEVPQNLSASRPQDRQFILSSKKLLLSDSGFYLCAWSVGGDSYEQYFGPGTRLTVT.

V and J are TRBV2 and TRBJ1-2; D is possibly TRBD1 (6 bases). CDR1 SNHLY and CDR2 FYNNEI come from the germline V gene. CDR3 length: 13 residues. Trimming removed 6 bases at V and 4 bases at J, with 12 bases between. The CDR3 coding sequence is TGTGCCAGCAGCGAGACAGGTGTCTATGGCTACACCTTC. Encoded protein: CASSETGVYGYTF.

V is TRBV29-1 and J is TRBJ1-5; 11 bases fit TRBD1. This CDR3 contains 16 residues. V was clipped by 4 bases and J by 6 bases; unmatched bases: 11. Germline V gene lookup returns CDR1 SQVTM and CDR2 ANQGSEA. The CDR3 DNA sequence: TGCAGCGTTGTTGAAGGGACAGGGGGTGTAAGTCAGCCCCAGCATTTT. It encodes CSVVEGTGGVSQPQHF.

The chain employs TRBV4-1 and TRBJ1-1, with a tentative D call TRBD1 (5 bases). This CDR3 has 14 amino acids. Germline CDR1 and CDR2: MGHRA and YSYEKL. V lost 3 bases to trimming and J lost 1 base, with 9 bases between them. Here the CDR3 reads CASSQTVPNTEAFF. CDR3 bases: TGCGCCAGCAGCCAGACAGTCCCGAACACTGAAGCTTTCTTT.

This chain uses TRBV30 with TRBJ2-5; TRBD2 matches at 9 bases. V gave up 2 bases and J gave up 5 bases; unmatched junction bases: 18. CDR3 length equals 18 residues. Germline assignment: CDR1 GTSNPN and CDR2 SVGIG (reference sequence). The CDR3 DNA is TGTGCCTGGAGTCAGAGCCTTCGCCCAGCGGGAGGTCCCGAGACCCAGTACTTC. This sequence encodes CAWSQSLRPAGGPETQYF.

This rearrangement joins TRBV5-4 to TRBJ2-1; D not certain. The CDR3 is made up of 14 amino acids. Trimming took off 0 bases at V and 5 bases at J, with 9 bases between the two ends. Germline-derived CDR1 and CDR2 are SGHNT and YYREEE (reference sequence). The CDR3 loop is CASSLAHKNNEQFF. As DNA, the CDR3 is TGTGCCAGCAGCTTGGCCCACAAGAACAATGAGCAGTTCTTC.

The CDR3 reads CASSRPEGGTDTQYF. CDR3 DNA sequence: TGTGCCAGCAGTCGCCCCGAGGGCGGTACAGATACGCAGTATTTT. The chain joins TRBV27 to TRBJ2-3, with D maybe TRBD2 (5 bases). Germline V CDR1 and CDR2: MNHEY, SMNVEV (reference sequence). The CDR3 consists of 15 residues. The V end lost 5 bases, the J end lost 3 bases, and 15 bases lay between the germline ends.